This T cell receptor beta chain stems from a study of neoadjuvant anti-PD-1 for oral cavity cancer. The CDR3 sequence is 11 residues long. Trimming left V 5 bases short and J 2 bases short, with 2 bases between. Germline assignment: CDR1 SGHVS and CDR2 FQNEAQ. Libraries were prepared by immunoSEQ multiplex PCR; TCRdb keeps only in-frame clonotypes and omits some of them. The table shows 6,000 or so clones, with approximately 60% occurring only once. Study-wide points: With three patients per group, TCR findings need larger cohorts.

Described time point: after neoadjuvant nivolumab, at surgical resection. Notes on this clone: What it binds is unknown.

The chain has TRBV7-8 and TRBJ2-3; no firm D call. This TCR derives from a person aged 35-79 years with oral cavity squamous cell carcinoma. The input for sequencing was tumor tissue, taken after nivolumab (anti-PD-1) treatment. CDR3 sequence reads: CASSNTDTQYF. The CDR3 DNA follows: TGTGCCAGCAGCAACACAGATACGCAGTATTTT. The variable domain in full, completed from reference TRBV7-8 and TRBJ2-3, reads GAGVSQSPRYKVAKRGQDVALRCDPISGHVSLFWYQQALGQGPEFLTYFQNEAQLDKSGLPSDRFFAERPEGSVSTLKIQRTQQEDSAVYLCASSNTDTQYFGPGTRLTVL.